A selection of T cell receptor beta chains follows, all from one sample in a study of blood T cell repertoires in COVID-19. The repertoire was sequenced with immunoSEQ multiplex PCR; TCRdb's copy has only in-frame clones and lacks some. The table has fewer than 250,000 clones, 65% to 90% seen once; the top ten hold over 7.5%. The sample taken for sequencing was PBMCs or T cells enriched from blood (not recorded which). The receptor source for this set is a woman between 45 and 65 years old with acute COVID-19. Each CDR3 is given with its conserved first and last residue.

>TRBV5-5|14
CASSLVGGLDEQFF
>TRBV30|12
CAWLTGGIGYTF
>TRBV7-2|18
CASSLAYPPSGGGYEQYF
>TRBV14|15
CASSQEEVRINTYTF
>TRBV27|14
CASSAIDRRYGYTF
>TRBV12-5|14
CASGLGTANTEAFF
>TRBV19|14
CASSYGVHTGELFF
>TRBV2|14
CASSGPQMNTEAFF
>TRBV19|16
CASSRQAVSSNQPQHF
>TRBV19|14
CASSFAGPNTEAFF
>TRBV10-2|14
CASSPDREGYGYTF
>TRBV4-1|16
CASSQAPTGGSYEQYF
>TRBV27|16
CASSLAPGGNNQPQHF
>TRBV2|16
CASSEQTMLPREKLFF
>TRBV9|12
CASSVAGGPAFF
>TRBV5-1|13
CASSSGTAYEQYF
>TRBV6-5|14
CASILQGVPYEQYF
>TRBV28|13
CASSLRLPNEQFF
>TRBV24-1|17
CATSDFSTGDVQETQYF
>TRBV12-3/TRBV12-4|11
CASSSTGVVFF
>TRBV5-1|16
CASSLTSGSSYNEQFF
>TRBV7-7|16
CASSPLVAGSHNEQFF
>TRBV12-3/TRBV12-4|11
CASSLRQRPYF
>TRBV6-2/TRBV6-3|14
CASSRPSGGYGYTF
>TRBV7-7|13
CASSLGLEYEQYF
>TRBV5-4|15
CASSLAGTGDHEQYF
>TRBV11-3|17
CASSLDRTRGFTGELFF
>TRBV19|14
CASILDRENTEAFF
>TRBV10-3|16
CAISTNDRTTSYEQYF
>TRBV9|14
CASSPGYNTGELFF
>TRBV6-4|14
CASSDRHGTGELFF
>TRBV29-1|11
CSVEELSVVYF
>TRBV9|14
CASSETSGSTEAFF
>TRBV5-1|13
CASSPESSHTQYF
>TRBV10-3|15
CASLGSGGTTGELFF
>TRBV3-1/TRBV3-2|12
CASSRDRDTQYF
>TRBV5-1|19
CASSPTPWGDPRSGNTIYF
>TRBV10-3|15
CAISAGQGERDGYTF
>TRBV4-1|16
CTSSQEPGGPYNIQYF
>TRBV27|14
CASSHNRGTDTQYF
>TRBV6-5|13
CASSKQANQPQHF
>TRBV11-2|18
CASSLPLGGGAGTDTQYF
>TRBV9|16
CASSVGERIMNTEAFF
>TRBV19|16
CASSKLRQDSNQPQHF
>TRBV7-9|13
CASSQTDSYGYTF
>TRBV30|11
CAWSGQLEAFF